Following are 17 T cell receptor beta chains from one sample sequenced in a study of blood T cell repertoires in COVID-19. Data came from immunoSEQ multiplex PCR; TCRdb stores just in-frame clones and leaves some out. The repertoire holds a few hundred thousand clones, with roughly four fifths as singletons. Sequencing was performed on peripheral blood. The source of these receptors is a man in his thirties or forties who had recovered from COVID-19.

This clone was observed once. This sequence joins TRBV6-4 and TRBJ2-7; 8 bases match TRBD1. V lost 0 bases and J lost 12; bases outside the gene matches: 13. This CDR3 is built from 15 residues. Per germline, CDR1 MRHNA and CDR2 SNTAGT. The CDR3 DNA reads TGTGCCAGCAGTGACTCGGGGGAGGACAGGGTTAATCCGTACTTC. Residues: CASSDSGEDRVNPYF.

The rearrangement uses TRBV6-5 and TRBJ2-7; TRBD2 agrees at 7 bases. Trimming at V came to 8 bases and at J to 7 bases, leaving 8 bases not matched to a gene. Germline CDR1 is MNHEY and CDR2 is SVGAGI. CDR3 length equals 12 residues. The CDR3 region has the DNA TGTGCCAGCGAAAGGGTCGGGAGGGAGCAGTACTTC. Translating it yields CASERVGREQYF.

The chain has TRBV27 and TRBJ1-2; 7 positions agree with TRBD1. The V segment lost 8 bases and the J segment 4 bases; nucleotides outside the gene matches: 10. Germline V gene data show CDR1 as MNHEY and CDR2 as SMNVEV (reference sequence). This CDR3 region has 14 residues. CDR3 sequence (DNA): TGTGCCAGCGGCCGGGACAGCCGATTCTATGGCTACACCTTC. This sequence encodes CASGRDSRFYGYTF.

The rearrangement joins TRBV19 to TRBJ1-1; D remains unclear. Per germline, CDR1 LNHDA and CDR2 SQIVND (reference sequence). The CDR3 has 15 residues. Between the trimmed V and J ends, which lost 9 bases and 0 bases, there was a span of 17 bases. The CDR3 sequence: CASTIMGAMNTEAFF. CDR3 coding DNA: TGTGCCAGCACAATAATGGGCGCCATGAACACTGAAGCTTTCTTT. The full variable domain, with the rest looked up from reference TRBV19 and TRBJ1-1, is DGGITQSPKYLFRKEGQNVTLSCEQNLNHDAMYWYRQDPGQGLRLIYYSQIVNDFQKGDIAEGYSVSREKKESFPLTVTSAQKNPTAFYLCASTIMGAMNTEAFFGQGTRLTVV.

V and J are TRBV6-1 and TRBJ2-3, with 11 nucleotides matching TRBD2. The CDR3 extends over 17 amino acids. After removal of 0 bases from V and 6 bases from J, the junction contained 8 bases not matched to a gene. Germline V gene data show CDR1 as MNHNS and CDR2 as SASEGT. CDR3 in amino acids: CASSEAALAGGGDTQYF. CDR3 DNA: TGTGCCAGCAGTGAAGCGGCCCTAGCGGGGGGTGGGGATACGCAGTATTTT.

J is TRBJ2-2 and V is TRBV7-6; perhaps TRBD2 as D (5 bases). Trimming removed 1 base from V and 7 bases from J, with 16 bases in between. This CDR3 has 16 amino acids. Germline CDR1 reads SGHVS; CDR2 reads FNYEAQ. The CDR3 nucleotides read TGTGCCAGCAGCTTAGTGCCTCGGGGTCTAAACGGGGAGCTGTTTTTT. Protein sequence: CASSLVPRGLNGELFF.

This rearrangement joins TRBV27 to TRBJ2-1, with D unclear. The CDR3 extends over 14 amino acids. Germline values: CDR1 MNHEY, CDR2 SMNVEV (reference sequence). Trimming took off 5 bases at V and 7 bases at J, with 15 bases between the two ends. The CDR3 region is CASSPLVAKNEQFF. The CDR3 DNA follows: TGTGCCAGCAGTCCCCTGGTAGCTAAAAATGAGCAGTTCTTC.

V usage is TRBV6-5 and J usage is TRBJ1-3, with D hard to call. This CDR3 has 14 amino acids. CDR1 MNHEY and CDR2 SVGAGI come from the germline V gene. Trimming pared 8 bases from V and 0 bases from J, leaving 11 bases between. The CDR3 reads CASQSPYSGNTIYF. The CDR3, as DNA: TGTGCCAGCCAAAGCCCCTACTCTGGAAACACCATATATTTT.

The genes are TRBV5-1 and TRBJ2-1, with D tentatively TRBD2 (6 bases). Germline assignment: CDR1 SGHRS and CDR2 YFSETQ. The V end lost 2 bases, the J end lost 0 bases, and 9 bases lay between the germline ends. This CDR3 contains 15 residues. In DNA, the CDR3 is TGCGCCAGCAGCTTAACGGAGGGCTCCTACAATGAGCAGTTCTTC. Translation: CASSLTEGSYNEQFF.

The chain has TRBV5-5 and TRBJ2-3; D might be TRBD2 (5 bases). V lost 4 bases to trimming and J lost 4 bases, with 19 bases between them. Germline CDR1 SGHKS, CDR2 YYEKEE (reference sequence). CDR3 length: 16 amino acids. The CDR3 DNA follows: TGTGCCAGCAGCCCATCTCCACTAGGTTCGGCAGATACGCAGTATTTT. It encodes CASSPSPLGSADTQYF.

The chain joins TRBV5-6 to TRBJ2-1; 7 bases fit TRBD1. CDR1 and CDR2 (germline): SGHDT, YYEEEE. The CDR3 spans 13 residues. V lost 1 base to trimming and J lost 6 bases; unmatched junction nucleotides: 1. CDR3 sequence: CASSLSGGNEQFF. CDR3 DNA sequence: TGTGCCAGCAGCTTGTCAGGGGGCAATGAGCAGTTCTTC.

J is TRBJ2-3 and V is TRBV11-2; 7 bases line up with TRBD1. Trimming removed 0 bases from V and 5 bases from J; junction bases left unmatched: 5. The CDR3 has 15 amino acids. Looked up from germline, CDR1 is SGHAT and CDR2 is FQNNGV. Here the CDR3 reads CASSLETGIRDTQYF. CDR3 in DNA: TGTGCCAGCAGCTTAGAGACAGGGATACGAGATACGCAGTATTTT.

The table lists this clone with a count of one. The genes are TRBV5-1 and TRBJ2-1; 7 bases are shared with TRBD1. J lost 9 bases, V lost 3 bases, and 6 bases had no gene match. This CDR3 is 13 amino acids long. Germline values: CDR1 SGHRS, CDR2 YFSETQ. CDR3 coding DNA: TGCGCCAGCAGCTCCACAGGGGTACGTGAGCAGTTCTTC. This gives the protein CASSSTGVREQFF.

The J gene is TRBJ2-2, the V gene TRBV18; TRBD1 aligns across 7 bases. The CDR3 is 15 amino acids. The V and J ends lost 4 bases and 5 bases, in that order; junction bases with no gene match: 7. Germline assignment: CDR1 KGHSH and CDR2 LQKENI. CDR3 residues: CASSLGQATTGELFF. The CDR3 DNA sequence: TGTGCCAGCTCACTTGGACAGGCCACGACCGGGGAGCTGTTTTTT.

CDR3: CSVVRVGRYNEQFF. The CDR3 DNA reads TGCAGCGTTGTCCGTGTGGGGCGCTACAATGAGCAGTTCTTC. The V call is TRBV29-1, the J call TRBJ2-1, with D perhaps TRBD1 (5 bases). Germline CDR1 and CDR2: SQVTM and ANQGSEA. This CDR3 is 14 amino acids long. V was shortened by 4 bases and J by 3 bases, with 13 bases between the two germline ends.

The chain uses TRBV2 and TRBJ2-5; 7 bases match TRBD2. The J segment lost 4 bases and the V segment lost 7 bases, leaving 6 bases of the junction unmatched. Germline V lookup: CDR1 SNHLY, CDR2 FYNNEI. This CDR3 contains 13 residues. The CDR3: CASTPPGGETQYF. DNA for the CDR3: TGTGCCAGCACCCCGCCGGGGGGAGAGACCCAGTACTTC.

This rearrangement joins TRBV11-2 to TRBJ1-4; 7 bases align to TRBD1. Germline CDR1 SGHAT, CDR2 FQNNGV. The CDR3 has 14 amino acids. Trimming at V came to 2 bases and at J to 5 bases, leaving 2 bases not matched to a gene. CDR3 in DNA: TGTGCCAGCAGCTTAAGCAGGGGGAATGAAAAACTGTTTTTT. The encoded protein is CASSLSRGNEKLFF.